Shown below are 28 T cell receptor beta chains from a single sample sequenced in a study of CD8+CD57+ T cells in acquired aplastic anemia. Patients who underwent sequencing had shown CD8+CD57+ cell expansion by flow cytometry. TCR beta VDJ and CDR3 profiles were obtained from a genomic DNA template. TCRdb recomputed calls from the reads with MiXCR, one row per CDR3 protein. Of about 150,000 distinct CDR3 sequences listed, around 43% are singletons. Source material: sorted CD4+, CD8+, or CD8+CD57+ T cells (not recorded which) from PBMCs. The receptors stem from a human donor with aplastic anemia.

This clonotype came up many times. V usage is TRBV9 and J usage is TRBJ1-6; D not resolved. With 0 bases removed from V and 1 base from J, the gap between germline ends came to 5 bases. Germline values: CDR1 SGDLS, CDR2 YYNGEE. CDR3 length: 15 residues. The CDR3 sequence: CASSVGESYNSPLHF. In DNA, the CDR3 is TGTGCCAGCAGCGTAGGGGAGTCCTATAATTCACCCCTCCACTTT.

J is TRBJ2-7 and V is TRBV2, with 8 bases fitting TRBD2. V shed 6 bases and J 0 bases; nucleotides not matched to a gene: 10. The CDR3 runs to 16 residues. CDR1 and CDR2 from the germline V gene are SNHLY and FYNNEI. CDR3 residues: CASRKLAGWSSYEQYF. The CDR3 DNA reads TGTGCCAGCAGAAAATTAGCGGGGTGGTCCTCCTACGAGCAGTACTTC. Supplemented by reference TRBV2 and TRBJ2-7, the full variable domain reads EPEVTQTPSHQVTQMGQEVILRCVPISNHLYFYWYRQILGQKVEFLVSFYNNEISEKSEIFDDQFSVERPDGSNFTLKIRSTKLEDSAMYFCASRKLAGWSSYEQYFGPGTRLTVT.

Comment on this clonotype: This may be a read error: a much more frequent sequence differs by one nucleotide. The rearrangement uses TRBV10-3 and TRBJ1-1, with no clear D. Trimming shortened V by 5 bases and J by 0 bases, and 7 bases separated the two germline ends. Germline CDR1 ENHRY, CDR2 SYGVKD. The length of the CDR3 is 13 residues. CDR3 sequence reads: CAISYELNTEAFF. CDR3 bases: TGTGCCATCAGTTATGAATTGAACACTGAAGCTTTCTTT.

There are many counts of this clonotype. As DNA, the CDR3 is TGTGCCAGCAGCCTAGGCGGGGCGAACCAAGAGACCCAGTACTTC. This gives the protein CASSLGGANQETQYF. This chain links TRBV4-2 with TRBJ2-5; perhaps TRBD2 as D (6 bases). The germline V gene has CDR1 LGHNA and CDR2 YNFKEQ. CDR3 length: 15 amino acids. V was trimmed by 4 bases and J by 0 bases, leaving 12 bases between them.

The chain links TRBV19 to TRBJ2-2; possible D gene TRBD2, 6 bases. This CDR3 is 13 amino acids long. Germline lookup yields CDR1 LNHDA and CDR2 SQIVND (reference sequence). Trimming stripped 5 bases from V and 6 bases from J, with 10 bases between. CDR3 coding DNA: TGTGCCAGTAGTGGACGGGACTCCGGGGAGCTGTTTTTT. The encoded protein is CASSGRDSGELFF.

In this sample, this clonotype turned up a few times. A single base separates this from a much larger clone, so it may be a read error. The V gene is TRBV5-6, the J gene TRBJ1-2; D not certain. This CDR3 has 12 amino acids. The germline V and J ends were trimmed by 4 bases and 7 bases, with 11 bases remaining between them. Germline values: CDR1 SGHDT, CDR2 YYEEEE. The DNA for the CDR3 is TGTGCCAGCAGCGCATCCAAGGGTGGCTACACCTTC. Translation gives CASSASKGGYTF.

As regards this clonotype: A read error may explain this, as a much larger clone is one base away. The rearrangement uses TRBV10-3 and TRBJ1-5; D is possibly TRBD1 (5 bases). The CDR3 is 15 amino acids. CDR1 is ENHRY and CDR2 is SYGVKD in the germline V gene. With 6 bases removed from V and 6 bases from J, the gap between germline ends came to 18 bases. The CDR3 sequence is CAIRTGQGGSQPQHF. As DNA, the CDR3 is TGTGCCATCAGAACCGGGCAGGGTGGGAGTCAGCCCCAGCATTTT.

This chain joins TRBV20-1 and TRBJ2-1; 10 nucleotides align to TRBD2. Unmatched junction bases numbered 4, after V lost 0 bases and J lost 11 bases. CDR1 and CDR2 from the germline V gene are DFQATT and SNEGSKA (reference sequence). The CDR3 extends over 13 amino acids. Here the CDR3 reads CSARDGSGGKQFF. The CDR3 nucleotides read TGCAGTGCTAGAGACGGTAGCGGGGGGAAGCAGTTCTTC.

The V gene is TRBV29-1, the J gene TRBJ2-2; TRBD2 agrees at 7 bases. Losses at the gene ends were 4 bases for V and 4 bases for J; bases not matched to a gene: 6. The CDR3 sequence is 14 residues long. Germline assignment: CDR1 SQVTM and CDR2 ANQGSEA. This CDR3 reads CSVGAGAATGELFF. The CDR3 DNA reads as TGCAGCGTTGGTGCGGGAGCGGCCACCGGGGAGCTGTTTTTT.

The chain joins TRBV7-9 to TRBJ2-7; D ambiguous. This CDR3 contains 11 residues. Trimming shortened V by 6 bases and J by 6 bases, and 9 bases separated the two germline ends. Germline lookup yields CDR1 SEHNR and CDR2 FQNEAQ (reference sequence). CDR3 residues: CASRRRGEQYF. CDR3 coding DNA: TGTGCCAGCAGGAGAAGAGGCGAGCAGTACTTC.

This chain links TRBV16 with TRBJ1-2; D gene uncertain. V gave up 0 bases and J gave up 4 bases, with 9 bases separating them. Germline-derived CDR1 and CDR2 are KGHSY and FQNENV. This CDR3 contains 14 residues. The CDR3 nucleotides read TGTGCCAGCAGCCAATCCAACGTAGGCTATGGCTACACCTTC. Its protein is CASSQSNVGYGYTF. The full variable domain, with the rest looked up from reference TRBV16 and TRBJ1-2, is GEEVAQTPKHLVRGEGQKAKLYCAPIKGHSYVFWYQQVLKNEFKFLISFQNENVFDETGMPKERFSAKCLPNSPCSLEIQATKLEDSAVYFCASSQSNVGYGYTFGSGTRLTVV.

This clonotype occurred once. The chain uses TRBV7-9 and TRBJ2-7; 9 nucleotides match TRBD1. Per the germline V gene, CDR1 is SEHNR and CDR2 is FQNEAQ (reference sequence). The CDR3 length is 11 residues. The CDR3 DNA reads TGTATTGGGGACAGGGACTACGAGCAGTACTTC. Protein: CIGDRDYEQYF. The variable domain in full, with the rest retrieved from reference TRBV7-9 and TRBJ2-7, is DTGVSQNPRHKITKRGQNVTFRCDPISEHNRLYWYRQTLGQGPEFLTYFQNEAQLEKSRLLSDRFSAERPKGSFSTLEIQRTEQGDSAMYLCIGDRDYEQYFGPGTRLTVT.

This clonotype has a handful of counts. The chain uses TRBV6-1 and TRBJ1-2, with 7 bases that match TRBD1. The J segment lost 6 bases and the V segment lost 6 bases, leaving 13 bases of the junction unmatched. In germline, CDR1 is MNHNS, CDR2 SASEGT. CDR3 size: 15 residues. The CDR3 spells CASRSLYRGLHGYTF. The CDR3 DNA sequence: TGTGCCAGCAGGTCCCTCTACAGGGGTCTGCATGGCTACACCTTC.

The V call is TRBV12-3 or TRBV12-4, the J call TRBJ1-1, with a possible D match to TRBD1 (6 bases). The ends were cut back, 1 base at V and 7 bases at J, with 19 bases in the middle. The CDR3 is made up of 16 amino acids. CDR3 sequence (DNA): TGTGCCAGCAGTTTAGGGACAGAGGGCCGGGGGGGTGAAGCTTTCTTT. Protein product: CASSLGTEGRGGEAFF.

This clonotype was counted at least ten times. This rearrangement joins TRBV19 to TRBJ1-1; 8 nucleotides match TRBD1. Per germline, CDR1 LNHDA and CDR2 SQIVND (reference sequence). Trimming took 4 bases from V and 0 from J; bases not matched to a gene: 7. This CDR3 spans 16 amino acids. The CDR3 sequence: CASSNEQTGVNTEAFF. For the CDR3, the DNA is TGTGCCAGTAGTAACGAACAGACAGGGGTGAACACTGAAGCTTTCTTT. The complete variable domain, with remaining parts taken from reference TRBV19 and TRBJ1-1, reads DGGITQSPKYLFRKEGQNVTLSCEQNLNHDAMYWYRQDPGQGLRLIYYSQIVNDFQKGDIAEGYSVSREKKESFPLTVTSAQKNPTAFYLCASSNEQTGVNTEAFFGQGTRLTVV.

This clonotype was detected many times. The chain links TRBV4-2 to TRBJ1-2; D might be TRBD1 (6 bases). V dropped 0 bases and J dropped 7 bases, with 12 bases sitting between them. CDR3 length: 14 residues. Germline V gives CDR1 LGHNA, CDR2 YNFKEQ. CDR3 loop: CASSQDLGAGGYTF. The CDR3 DNA reads as TGTGCCAGCAGCCAAGATCTGGGGGCGGGTGGCTACACCTTC.

The chain uses TRBV12-5 and TRBJ2-1; 7 bases are a match to TRBD2. The CDR3 runs to 14 residues. V dropped 9 bases and J dropped 5; count of bases not matched to a gene: 10. The germline CDR1 and CDR2 sequences are LGHNT and FRNRAP. The DNA for the CDR3 is TGTGCTAGCCGGGGGGACGGGGTGAACAATGAGCAGTTCTTC. It codes for CASRGDGVNNEQFF.

This clonotype showed up many times. The V gene is TRBV19, the J gene TRBJ2-3, with D perhaps matching TRBD2 (5 bases). V lost 9 bases and J 6 bases, leaving 10 bases between the germline ends. The CDR3 spans 11 residues. Germline lookup yields CDR1 LNHDA and CDR2 SQIVND (reference sequence). CDR3 sequence (DNA): TGTGCCAGCGGGGATTGGGATACGCAGTATTTT. Translated: CASGDWDTQYF.

This clonotype was detected many times. The chain carries TRBV7-2 and TRBJ1-2; D uncertain. This CDR3 region has 12 residues. Germline CDR1 reads SGHTA; CDR2 reads FQGNSA. The V end was cut by 5 bases, the J end by 7 bases, with 11 bases between. For the CDR3, the DNA is TGTGCCAGCAGCAACGGACCTGTTGGCTACACCTTC. Translated: CASSNGPVGYTF.

The chain uses TRBV20-1 and TRBJ1-1, with TRBD1 matching over 9 bases. Trimming at V came to 4 bases and at J to 7 bases, leaving 4 bases not matched to a gene. The CDR3 covers 12 residues. CDR1 is DFQATT, CDR2 SNEGSKA, per germline (reference sequence). The CDR3 is CSATGQGGEAFF. CDR3 in DNA: TGCAGTGCTACGGGACAGGGTGGTGAAGCTTTCTTT.

In the case of this clonotype: A read error may explain this, as a much larger clone is one base away. This chain links TRBV6-2 or TRBV6-3 with TRBJ1-4, with a tentative D call TRBD1 (5 bases). Germline CDR1 reads MNHEY; CDR2 reads SVGEGT. The CDR3 covers 14 residues. CDR3: CASRRSGLLEQLFF. CDR3 nucleotide sequence: TGTGCCAGCAGGCGCTCGGGGCTTCTTGAACAACTGTTTTTT.

There are many counts of this clonotype. V usage is TRBV2 and J usage is TRBJ2-7; 9 nucleotides align to TRBD2. From germline, CDR1 is SNHLY and CDR2 FYNNEI. Trimming at V came to 6 bases and at J to 3 bases, leaving 6 bases not matched to a gene. The CDR3 runs to 14 residues. CDR3 loop: CASRGASGIYEQYV. The CDR3 nucleotides read TGTGCCAGCAGGGGGGCTAGCGGGATCTACGAGCAGTACGTC.

The table lists this clonotype with many counts. J is TRBJ2-5 and V is TRBV2; 9 nucleotides line up with TRBD1. CDR1 is SNHLY, CDR2 FYNNEI, per germline. The length of the CDR3 is 15 residues. The V and J ends lost 3 bases and 5 bases, in that order; junction bases with no gene match: 7. The CDR3 here is CASSDQGQGAETQYF. The CDR3 DNA reads TGTGCCAGCAGTGATCAGGGACAGGGTGCGGAGACCCAGTACTTC.

The chain recombines TRBV10-3 with TRBJ1-3; 8 nucleotides align to TRBD1. J lost 2 bases, V lost 3 bases, and 3 bases had no gene match. The CDR3 is made up of 15 amino acids. From germline, CDR1 is ENHRY and CDR2 SYGVKD. The CDR3 region is CAISDSDRAGNTIYF. The CDR3 DNA is TGTGCCATCAGTGACTCGGACAGGGCTGGAAACACCATATATTTT.

With respect to this clonotype: It may be a read error: a sequence one base away is much more abundant. The chain recombines TRBV6-1 with TRBJ1-4, with D maybe TRBD1 (6 bases). The CDR3 totals 15 residues. V was cut by 6 bases and J by 8 bases, with 19 bases left in between. Germline V gene lookup returns CDR1 MNHNS and CDR2 SASEGT. The CDR3 DNA follows: TGTGCCAGCAGAGGGGTACAGGGCAGCCGCGAAAAACTGTTTTTT. Protein product: CASRGVQGSREKLFF.

Turning to this clonotype: This may arise from a read error, as a much more abundant clone is one base away. V gene TRBV6-1 combines with J gene TRBJ2-1, with 11 bases lining up with TRBD2. CDR3 length equals 16 residues. Germline V gene lookup returns CDR1 MNHNS and CDR2 SASEGT. CDR3 nucleotides: TGTGCCAGCAGTCCGTCGCCGGGACTAGCGGCGAATGAGCAGTCCTTC. This codes for CASSPSPGLAANEQSF.

This clonotype has just a few counts. V gene TRBV6-1 combines with J gene TRBJ2-1; 9 nucleotides agree with TRBD2. Unmatched junction bases numbered 7, after V lost 6 bases and J lost 4 bases. CDR1 and CDR2 from the germline V gene are MNHNS and SASEGT. The length of the CDR3 is 15 residues. The CDR3 nucleotides are TGTGCCAGCAGCTTGAGGCTAGCGGGATACAATGAGCAGTTCTTC. Amino acid sequence: CASSLRLAGYNEQFF.

Worth noting for this clonotype: This may arise from a read error, as a much more abundant clone is one base away. The V gene is TRBV6-5, the J gene TRBJ2-5; D gene unclear. The germline V gene encodes CDR1 MNHEY and CDR2 SVGAGI. Trimming took 6 bases from V and 7 from J, leaving 9 bases between them. The CDR3 runs to 11 residues. CDR3 sequence reads: CASRSLVTQYF. The CDR3 nucleotides read TGTGCCAGCAGATCCCTGGTGACCCAGTACTTC.